These 15 T cell receptor beta chains originate from one sample sequenced in a study of blood T cell repertoires in COVID-19. Produced via immunoSEQ multiplex PCR; TCRdb's table is partial and in-frame only. This sample has approximately 81,000 clones; around 80% occur once, and the top ten carry over 7%. Sequencing input: peripheral blood. The receptors stem from a human donor in a cohort sampled during active COVID-19.

CDR3 sequence: CASSKEEGRSGYTF. The CDR3 nucleotides are TGTGCCAGCAGCAAAGAGGAGGGGAGGTCTGGCTACACCTTC. The chain joins TRBV21-1 to TRBJ1-2. TRBV21-1 is noted as a pseudogene. The CDR3 is made up of 14 amino acids.

The chain employs TRBV19 and TRBJ1-1, with D unresolved. CDR3 size: 14 residues. Germline V gene lookup returns CDR1 LNHDA and CDR2 SQIVND (reference sequence). The ends were cut back, 7 bases at V and 3 bases at J, with 15 bases in the middle. CDR3 loop: CASNLASVDTEAFF. The CDR3, as DNA: TGTGCCAGTAACCTTGCATCGGTGGACACTGAAGCTTTCTTT.

A few counts support this clone. V and J are TRBV5-4 and TRBJ1-2, with D unresolved. Germline V gene sequence: CDR1 SGHNT, CDR2 YYREEE (reference sequence). The CDR3 covers 13 residues. The V and J ends lost 0 bases and 8 bases respectively, with 11 bases between them. The CDR3 DNA reads as TGTGCCAGCAGCTTGGCCGGTCAGGCCGGCTACACCTTC. It encodes CASSLAGQAGYTF.

V and J are TRBV7-2 and TRBJ1-5; no definite D call. This CDR3 has 13 residues. Germline loops: CDR1 SGHTA, CDR2 FQGNSA. Trimming took off 3 bases at V and 5 bases at J, with 8 bases between the two ends. The CDR3 reads CASSFWADQPQHF. The CDR3 DNA is TGTGCCAGCAGCTTCTGGGCCGATCAGCCCCAGCATTTT.

The chain combines TRBV12-3 or TRBV12-4 with TRBJ2-7; no definite D call. V was trimmed by 6 bases and J by 4 bases, leaving 10 bases between them. This CDR3 contains 12 residues. The CDR3 loop reads CASRRGGYEQYF. The CDR3 DNA follows: TGTGCCAGCAGGCGCGGCGGATACGAGCAGTACTTC.

The J gene is TRBJ1-4, the V gene TRBV10-3, with a possible D match to TRBD1 (5 bases). This CDR3 contains 13 residues. Deletions cut 9 bases from V and 7 bases from J, with 15 bases between. Germline CDR1 reads ENHRY; CDR2 reads SYGVKD. The CDR3 coding sequence is TGTGCCATAGGCCCGAGCGGGGGTGAAAAACTGTTTTTT. As protein: CAIGPSGGEKLFF.

A single count supports this clone. This chain connects TRBV5-4 to TRBJ2-5; no reliable D call. V lost 0 bases and J lost 5, with 14 bases in between. Per germline, CDR1 SGHNT and CDR2 YYREEE (reference sequence). The CDR3 is 15 amino acids. The CDR3 DNA follows: TGTGCCAGCAGCTTGGTGCCCCAAACCAGGGAGACCCAGTACTTC. This codes for CASSLVPQTRETQYF.

The rearrangement uses TRBV29-1 and TRBJ1-2, with 7 bases identical to TRBD1. V lost 4 bases and J lost 5; bases outside the gene matches: 7. Germline V lookup: CDR1 SQVTM, CDR2 ANQGSEA. This CDR3 is 13 amino acids long. The CDR3 is CSVAEGQRYGYTF. The CDR3, as DNA: TGCAGCGTTGCCGAGGGACAGAGATATGGCTACACCTTC.

This clone was seen a few times. The CDR3 coding sequence is TGCGCCAGCAGCCTAGTTCCAGTGCCGGGACCCGGGGGAAACGAGCAGTACTTC. It translates to CASSLVPVPGPGGNEQYF. This chain connects TRBV4-1 to TRBJ2-7; tentatively, D is TRBD2 (6 bases). The CDR3 runs 18 residues. V was shortened by 4 bases and J by 5 bases, with 27 bases between the two germline ends. Germline values: CDR1 MGHRA, CDR2 YSYEKL.

The J gene is TRBJ1-2, the V gene TRBV5-1, with TRBD1 as a possible D gene (5 bases). V lost 0 bases, J lost 4 bases, and 10 bases lay in between. The CDR3 spans 14 residues. Germline V gene data show CDR1 as SGHRS and CDR2 as YFSETQ. CDR3 sequence: CASSLDRTLYGYTF. The CDR3 DNA is TGCGCCAGCAGCTTGGACAGGACACTCTATGGCTACACCTTC.

The chain couples TRBV10-3 to TRBJ1-1; possibly TRBD1 for D (6 bases). The CDR3 spans 14 residues. The V and J ends lost 6 bases and 5 bases respectively, with 16 bases between them. Germline loops: CDR1 ENHRY, CDR2 SYGVKD. Here the CDR3 reads CAIRLAGEGTEAFF. The CDR3 coding sequence is TGTGCCATCAGACTAGCAGGGGAGGGGACTGAAGCTTTCTTT.

The chain has TRBV2 and TRBJ1-5; 10 bases fit TRBD1. J lost 7 bases, V lost 7 bases, and 1 base had no gene match. This CDR3 spans 12 amino acids. Germline lookup yields CDR1 SNHLY and CDR2 FYNNEI. Written as DNA, the CDR3 is TGTGCCAGCATGGGACAGGGGCAGCCCCAGCATTTT. It specifies CASMGQGQPQHF. The full variable domain, in which reference TRBV2 and TRBJ1-5 provide the parts outside the CDR3, is EPEVTQTPSHQVTQMGQEVILRCVPISNHLYFYWYRQILGQKVEFLVSFYNNEISEKSEIFDDQFSVERPDGSNFTLKIRSTKLEDSAMYFCASMGQGQPQHFGDGTRLSIL.

The table lists this clone with a few counts. The gene calls are TRBV30 and TRBJ1-1; possible D gene TRBD1, 5 bases. Trimming took 0 bases from V and 4 from J, leaving 9 bases between them. The length of the CDR3 is 13 residues. Germline CDR1 is GTSNPN and CDR2 is SVGIG (reference sequence). The CDR3, as DNA: TGTGCCTGGAGTGTATCGGGGGTCACTGAAGCTTTCTTT. Its translation: CAWSVSGVTEAFF.

The chain couples TRBV19 to TRBJ1-5; a possible D gene is TRBD1 (6 bases). This CDR3 spans 13 amino acids. The V end was cut by 3 bases, the J end by 12 bases, with 15 bases between. Germline loops: CDR1 LNHDA, CDR2 SQIVND (reference sequence). The CDR3: CASSIGQTGDQHF. The CDR3 DNA is TGTGCCAGTAGTATCGGACAGACCGGCGACCAGCATTTT.

This clone has only one observation. V gene TRBV7-2 combines with J gene TRBJ2-1; D perhaps matches TRBD2 (6 bases). This CDR3 contains 16 residues. Germline CDR1 and CDR2: SGHTA and FQGNSA. Between the trimmed V and J ends, which lost 7 bases and 0 bases, there was a span of 16 bases. The CDR3 loop reads CASKALASGSYNEQFF. In DNA form, the CDR3 reads TGTGCCAGCAAAGCCCTAGCGTCTGGCTCCTACAATGAGCAGTTCTTC.